This is a list of T cell receptor beta chains from one sample in a study of blood T cell repertoires in COVID-19. Some clones are missing from TCRdb's copy, which holds only in-frame ones; the method was immunoSEQ multiplex PCR. The sample shows 250,000 or so clones, about 80% of them seen only once. The sequencing sample was made of peripheral blood. The receptors were gathered from a man older than 75 with acute or convalescent COVID-19. Each CDR3 is given with its conserved first and last residue. A D gene is named only where the DNA matches it firmly.

TRBJ2-1,TRBV4-2,TRBD2,CASSPGGFDNEQFF
TRBJ1-2,TRBV5-5,TRBD1,CASSRPLDRNYGYTF
TRBJ2-3,TRBV3-1/TRBV3-2,NA,CASSQQGTKYF
TRBJ1-2,TRBV4-1,TRBD1,CASSPQGQGISNGYTF
TRBJ2-5,TRBV5-1,TRBD1,CASSWGGQGPQETQYF
TRBJ2-2,TRBV19,TRBD1,CASSNPSGQGGTGELFF
TRBJ2-7,TRBV3-1/TRBV3-2,TRBD2,CASSQDLAGGKVQYF
TRBJ2-7,TRBV7-9,NA,CATIRRGAEYEQYF
TRBJ1-2,TRBV24-1,NA,CATSDPSQTGQIYGYTF
TRBJ1-4,TRBV9,NA,CASSPGRVLGEKLFF
TRBJ2-1,TRBV5-1,TRBD1,CASSLRTGGTEDEQFF
TRBJ1-2,TRBV7-9,TRBD1,CASSPQGAHGYTF
TRBJ1-4,TRBV9,TRBD1,CASSGRQGRNEKLFF
TRBJ1-5,TRBV28,NA,CASSSGFRPQHF
TRBJ2-3,TRBV18,NA,CASSTSTDTQYF
TRBJ2-7,TRBV11-2,NA,CASSFVRAGEQYF
TRBJ2-7,TRBV20-1,NA,CSARVRSEQYF
TRBJ1-1,TRBV5-1,TRBD1,CASQLDGQGRTEAFF
TRBJ2-3,TRBV19,NA,CASTSKGFHTDTQYF
TRBJ2-3,TRBV7-3,TRBD2,CASRGGPTDTQYF
TRBJ1-2,TRBV12-3/TRBV12-4,NA,CASSREGYGYTF
TRBJ2-1,TRBV6-5,TRBD2,CASSSRLAGYNEQFF
TRBJ1-6,TRBV5-1,NA,CASSLGAANSPLHF
TRBJ1-2,TRBV7-8,NA,CASSLGFGYGYTF
TRBJ1-4,TRBV3-1/TRBV3-2,TRBD1,CASSQVTGNEKLFF
TRBJ2-2,TRBV2,TRBD2,CASRERLAGRAGELFF
TRBJ1-4,TRBV18,NA,CASSPRQLNEKLFF
TRBJ1-3,TRBV5-8,NA,CASRARGLTVGNTIYF
TRBJ1-3,TRBV5-4,NA,CASSLGWPSGNTIYF